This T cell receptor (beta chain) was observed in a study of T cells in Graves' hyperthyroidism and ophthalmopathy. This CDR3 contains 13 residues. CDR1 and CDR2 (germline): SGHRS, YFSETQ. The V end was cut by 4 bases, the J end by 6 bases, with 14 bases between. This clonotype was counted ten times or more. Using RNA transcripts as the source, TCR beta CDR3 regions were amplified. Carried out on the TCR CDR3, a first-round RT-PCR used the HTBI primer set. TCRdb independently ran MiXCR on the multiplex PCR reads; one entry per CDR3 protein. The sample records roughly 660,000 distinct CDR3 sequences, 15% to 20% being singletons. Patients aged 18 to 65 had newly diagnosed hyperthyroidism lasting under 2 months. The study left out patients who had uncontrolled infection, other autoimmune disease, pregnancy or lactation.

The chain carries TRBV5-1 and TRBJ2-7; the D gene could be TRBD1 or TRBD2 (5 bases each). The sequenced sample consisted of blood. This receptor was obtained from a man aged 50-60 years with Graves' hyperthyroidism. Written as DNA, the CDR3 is TGCGCCAGCAGCCCACCCCGGGGCCGCGAGCAGTACTTC. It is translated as CASSPPRGREQYF. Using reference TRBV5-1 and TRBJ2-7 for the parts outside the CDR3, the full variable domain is KAGVTQTPRYLIKTRGQQVTLSCSPISGHRSVSWYQQTPGQGLQFLFEYFSETQRNKGNFPGRFSGRQFSNSRSEMNVSTLELGDSALYLCASSPPRGREQYFGPGTRLTVT.